This is a list of T cell receptor beta chains from one sample in a study of blood T cell repertoires in COVID-19. Clones were sequenced by immunoSEQ multiplex PCR, and TCRdb holds only the in-frame ones, with some missing. The profile shows over 250,000 clones, about 86% of them singletons. The sequenced material came from PBMCs or T cells enriched from blood (not recorded which). The receptors were gathered from a man aged 25-40 years with acute COVID-19. Each CDR3 is given with its conserved first and last residue. The D gene is left open where the match is weak. The size field is filled for only some rows; it gives once, few, many or a size class.

D gene	V gene	J gene	clone size	CDR3 DNA	CDR3 protein
NA	TRBV5-4	TRBJ2-1	NA	TGTGCCAGCAGCTTGGGAACTCTAACAGGACAAAATGAGCAGTTCTTC	CASSLGTLTGQNEQFF
NA	TRBV19	TRBJ1-5	NA	TGTGCCAGTCAATATGGGACATCTTCTCAGCCCCAGCATTTT	CASQYGTSSQPQHF
NA	TRBV2	TRBJ2-5	NA	TGTGCCAGCAGCACAGGTTACGAGACCCAGTACTTC	CASSTGYETQYF
TRBD1	TRBV24-1	TRBJ1-4	once	TGTGCCACCAGTGATGGTGGGACAGCTAATGAAAAACTGTTTTTT	CATSDGGTANEKLFF
NA	TRBV7-9	TRBJ1-6	NA	TGTGCCAGCAGCTTAGCGCGAGATTCACCCCTCCACTTT	CASSLARDSPLHF
NA	TRBV7-2	TRBJ1-3	NA	TGTGCCAGCAGCTTAAGGGGGATCATTGAAAACACCATATATTTT	CASSLRGIIENTIYF
NA	TRBV19	TRBJ1-6	NA	TGTGCCTGCGGGGAAGGAGGTAGTCCACCCCTCCACTTT	CACGEGGSPPLHF
TRBD1	TRBV5-1	TRBJ1-1	NA	TGCGCCAGCAGCTTGCAGGGGGGGAACACTGAAGCTTTCTTT	CASSLQGGNTEAFF
NA	TRBV24-1	TRBJ1-4	NA	TGTGCCACCAGTGAGCCCGGGACATTCCTTGAAAAACTGTTTTTT	CATSEPGTFLEKLFF
TRBD2	TRBV11-3	TRBJ2-3	NA	TGTGCCAGCAGCTTAATCCCCGGGAGGGCAACAGATACGCAGTATTTT	CASSLIPGRATDTQYF
TRBD2	TRBV6-5	TRBJ2-3	NA	TGTGCCAGCAGGACTAGCGGGAGAACGAAAGATACGCAGTATTTT	CASRTSGRTKDTQYF
TRBD2	TRBV6-5	TRBJ2-1	NA	TGTGCCAGTGCACTAGCGGTATACAATGAGCAGTTCTTC	CASALAVYNEQFF
NA	TRBV18	TRBJ1-5	NA	TGTGCCAGCTCACCCGGGAAGGGTGGCCAACATCAGCCCCAGCATTTT	CASSPGKGGQHQPQHF
NA	TRBV27	TRBJ2-1	NA	TGTGCCAGCAGCTTTTACAATGAGCAGTTCTTC	CASSFYNEQFF
TRBD1	TRBV5-4	TRBJ1-2	NA	TGTGCCAGCAGCGGGGGACAGGGGCGATGGGGCTACACCTTC	CASSGGQGRWGYTF
NA	TRBV7-8	TRBJ1-5	NA	TGTGCCAGCAGCTTAGCGCGGGAAAGGCCCGGTCAGCCCCAGCATTTT	CASSLARERPGQPQHF
NA	TRBV24-1	TRBJ2-5	NA	TGTGCCACCAGTGATTTGGGTATTCAGGGTTTTCGAGAAGAGACCCAGTACTTC	CATSDLGIQGFREETQYF
NA	TRBV2	TRBJ2-4	NA	TGTGCCAGCATCGGAGGCTCCGGGGGCATTCAGTACTTC	CASIGGSGGIQYF
TRBD2	TRBV25-1	TRBJ2-1	NA	TGTGCCAGCAGTGAAGGGCGGGAGGTGTATGAGCAGTTCTTC	CASSEGREVYEQFF
TRBD1	TRBV10-3	TRBJ1-2	once	TGTGCCATCAGGGACAGGATAGTCTATGGCTACACCTTC	CAIRDRIVYGYTF
TRBD1	TRBV15	TRBJ1-5	NA	TGTGCCGTATGGACAGGGAATAGCAATCAGCCCCAGCATTTT	CAVWTGNSNQPQHF
TRBD1	TRBV6-5	TRBJ1-6	once	TGTGCCAGCGGGTACAAGACAGGGAACAATTCACCCCTCCACTTT	CASGYKTGNNSPLHF
TRBD2	TRBV28	TRBJ2-2	NA	TGTGCCAGCACCCCTAGCGGGGCCCAAAACACCGGGGAGCTGTTTTTT	CASTPSGAQNTGELFF
NA	TRBV7-9	TRBJ1-1	NA	TGTGCCAGCAGATACCCCCTCAGCCAGGGTAATACTGAAGCTTTCTTT	CASRYPLSQGNTEAFF
NA	TRBV13	TRBJ2-1	few	TGTGCCAGCAGCTTATACCTTGCGCAGGTTGAGGGCAATGAGCAGTTCTTC	CASSLYLAQVEGNEQFF
NA	TRBV19	TRBJ2-3	NA	TGTGCCAGTAGGAGGAGGGTGTCAGATACGCAGTATTTT	CASRRRVSDTQYF